Following are 27 T cell receptor beta chains from one sample sequenced in a study of response to subunit inactivated influenza vaccine. TCRdb re-derived calls from the RT-PCR reads in MiXCR, one entry per CDR3 protein. The data hold about 620,000 distinct CDR3 sequences, with approximately 10% observed a single time. Another study also made use of these data, one on T cells expressing NK-cell markers. That source reports: The cDNA for TCR beta came from 5'RACE template switching with UMIs.

This sample comprised PBMCs from blood, obtained on the day of vaccination. Receptors originate from a man between 50 and 59 years old who received an inactivated influenza vaccine.

In its sample, this clonotype was seen many times. The V gene is TRBV12-3 or TRBV12-4, the J gene TRBJ2-2; 9 nucleotides align to TRBD2. The junction had 3 bases not matched to a gene; V was cut back by 3 bases and J by 4 bases. There are 15 residues in the CDR3. DNA for the CDR3: TGTGCCAGCAGTTTGTCAGCGGGGGGCACCGGGGAGCTGTTTTTT. This encodes CASSLSAGGTGELFF.

This clonotype showed up just a few times. The junction shows a germline mismatch at one end, possibly a read error. The V call is TRBV7-7, the J call TRBJ2-5; D not resolved. Per germline, CDR1 SSHAT and CDR2 FNYEAQ (reference sequence). This CDR3 has 17 amino acids. CDR3 DNA sequence: TGTGCTAGCAGCCCCCCCCTCTACATCCAAGGAAGAGAGACCCAGTACTTC. Amino acid sequence: CASSPPLYIQGRETQYF.

In its sample, this clonotype was seen a few times. The J gene is TRBJ2-7, the V gene TRBV19; no definite D call. The V and J ends lost 4 bases and 0 bases respectively, with 16 bases between them. The CDR3 spans 16 residues. Per germline, CDR1 LNHDA and CDR2 SQIVND (reference sequence). CDR3 nucleotides: TGTGCCAGTAGTAGCGCAATTGGTGCGAGCTCCTACGAGCAGTACTTC. It yields the protein CASSSAIGASSYEQYF.

CDR3 DNA sequence: TGTGCCAGCAGTTTATACTCGAGCACAGATACGCAGTATTTT. Translated, it gives CASSLYSSTDTQYF. This chain connects TRBV27 to TRBJ2-3; D gene uncertain. Trimming stripped 1 base from V and 0 bases from J, with 5 bases between. Per the germline V gene, CDR1 is MNHEY and CDR2 is SMNVEV (reference sequence). CDR3 length: 14 amino acids.

This clonotype was picked up a small number of times. This chain connects TRBV27 to TRBJ2-3, with TRBD2 identical over 9 bases. Germline CDR1 and CDR2: MNHEY and SMNVEV (reference sequence). J lost 3 bases, V lost 2 bases, and 9 bases had no gene match. This CDR3 spans 17 amino acids. The CDR3 nucleotides are TGTGCCAGCAGTTTAAGGCGGGAGGGCCTGGCGACAGATACGCAGTATTTT. This encodes CASSLRREGLATDTQYF.

V gene TRBV25-1 combines with J gene TRBJ1-2; D might be TRBD1 (6 bases). V was pared by 4 bases and J by 2 bases, with 11 bases between. Germline V gene data show CDR1 as MGHDK and CDR2 as SYGVNS. The length of the CDR3 is 14 residues. As DNA, the CDR3 is TGTGCCAGCAGTGTCGGACAGCTCAACTATGGCTACACCTTC. Protein sequence: CASSVGQLNYGYTF.

Concerning this clonotype itself: Germline is not matched at one junction end, which may reflect a read error. The CDR3 nucleotides read TGTGCCAGCAGTTACTCGAGGTTGGAGAATCAAGCGACCCAGTACTTC. Translating it yields CASSYSRLENQATQYF. The chain uses TRBV6-5 and TRBJ2-5, with no clear D. The CDR3 is 16 amino acids. Germline values: CDR1 MNHEY, CDR2 SVGAGI.

The CDR3: CSALERSNTGELFF. The CDR3 DNA sequence: TGCAGCGCCCTTGAGAGATCGAACACCGGGGAGCTGTTTTTT. The chain has TRBV29-1 and TRBJ2-2; D unclear. V was cut by 7 bases and J by 0 bases, with 12 bases left in between. The germline V gene encodes CDR1 SQVTM and CDR2 ANQGSEA. The CDR3 is 14 amino acids.

The chain joins TRBV5-6 to TRBJ2-5, with D possibly TRBD2 on 5 matching bases. The CDR3 covers 17 residues. The germline gives CDR1 SGHDT, CDR2 YYEEEE. V lost 0 bases and J 5 bases, leaving 20 bases between the germline ends. CDR3 residues: CASSLELAEKLGETQYF. The CDR3 DNA is TGTGCCAGCAGCTTGGAGCTAGCAGAAAAGTTAGGCGAGACCCAGTACTTC. Using reference TRBV5-6 and TRBJ2-5 for the parts outside the CDR3, the full variable domain is DAGVTQSPTHLIKTRGQQVTLRCSPKSGHDTVSWYQQALGQGPQFIFQYYEEEERQRGNFPDRFSGHQFPNYSSELNVNALLLGDSALYLCASSLELAEKLGETQYFGPGTRLLVL.

This clonotype was seen more than once but under ten times. The chain combines TRBV28 with TRBJ1-5; 8 nucleotides line up with TRBD1. J lost 3 bases, V lost 2 bases, and 6 bases had no gene match. CDR3 size: 16 residues. Germline CDR1 MDHEN, CDR2 SYDVKM. Here the CDR3 DNA reads TGTGCCAGCAGTTTAATAGGACAGGGTATCAATCAGCCCCAGCATTTT. Protein: CASSLIGQGINQPQHF.

This clonotype was counted a few times. The chain has TRBV4-3 and TRBJ2-7, with a tentative D call TRBD2 (5 bases). CDR1 LGHNA and CDR2 YSLEER come from the germline V gene. The CDR3 is made up of 13 amino acids. V was cut by 1 base and J by 5 bases, with 9 bases left in between. This CDR3 reads CASSQVTGDEQYF. CDR3 nucleotides: TGCGCCAGCAGCCAAGTGACCGGGGACGAGCAGTACTTC.

The chain is built from TRBV7-2 and TRBJ2-1; possible D gene TRBD2, 5 bases. V lost 5 bases and J 2 bases, leaving 19 bases between the germline ends. CDR1 and CDR2 from the germline V gene are SGHTA and FQGNSA. This CDR3 contains 17 residues. CDR3 amino acids: CASSPRDGVGTYNEQFF. In DNA, the CDR3 is TGTGCCAGCAGCCCGAGGGATGGAGTCGGTACCTACAATGAGCAGTTCTTC.

The table lists this clonotype with a few counts. The rearrangement uses TRBV27 and TRBJ2-2; tentatively, D is TRBD2 (6 bases). The CDR3 spans 15 residues. V shed 0 bases and J shed 8 bases, with 13 bases lying between them. In germline, CDR1 is MNHEY, CDR2 SMNVEV (reference sequence). In nucleotides, the CDR3 is TGTGCCAGCAGTTTATCCAGCTGGGGAGGTGGGGAGCTGTTTTTT. It yields the protein CASSLSSWGGGELFF.

This chain uses TRBV18 with TRBJ2-5; unclear D gene. From germline, CDR1 is KGHSH and CDR2 LQKENI. CDR3 length equals 14 residues. Trimming stripped 0 bases from V and 0 bases from J, with 5 bases between. The CDR3 is CASSPPADQETQYF. The CDR3, as DNA: TGTGCCAGCTCACCACCGGCAGACCAAGAGACCCAGTACTTC.

The chain uses TRBV3-1 and TRBJ2-7; D remains unclear. Germline-derived CDR1 and CDR2 are LGHDT and YNNKEL (reference sequence). This CDR3 has 17 amino acids. V shed 2 bases and J shed 1 base, with 18 bases lying between them. The CDR3 DNA reads TGTGCCAGCAGCCAATTTATTACCGAGTGGGCTTCCTACGAGCAGTACTTC. Protein sequence: CASSQFITEWASYEQYF.

The sample holds a few counts of this clonotype. The CDR3 DNA is TGTGCCAGCAGCTACAGGGGGGACCACACCGGGGAGCTGTTTTTT. This gives the protein CASSYRGDHTGELFF. The chain is built from TRBV7-9 and TRBJ2-2; 8 bases align to TRBD1. Germline-derived CDR1 and CDR2 are SEHNR and FQNEAQ (reference sequence). Trimming took 4 bases from V and 3 from J; bases not matched to a gene: 4. The CDR3 length is 15 residues.

This clonotype was seen repeatedly, ten times or more. The chain is built from TRBV7-2 and TRBJ2-1; 8 nucleotides match TRBD2. V lost 3 bases to trimming and J lost 3 bases; unmatched junction nucleotides: 4. This CDR3 is 15 amino acids long. Germline V gene sequence: CDR1 SGHTA, CDR2 FQGNSA. The CDR3 sequence: CASSLAGGIYNEQFF. CDR3 nucleotide sequence: TGTGCCAGCAGCTTGGCGGGAGGAATCTACAATGAGCAGTTCTTC.

This clonotype was counted ten times or more. This chain links TRBV28 with TRBJ1-1; 9 nucleotides align to TRBD1. The V gene end was trimmed by 4 bases and the J gene end by 3 bases; junction bases not matched to a gene: 6. The CDR3 runs 15 residues. Per the germline V gene, CDR1 is MDHEN and CDR2 is SYDVKM. CDR3: CASSSPGQGYTEAFF. CDR3 bases: TGTGCCAGCAGTTCACCGGGACAGGGTTACACTGAAGCTTTCTTT.

This clonotype was counted only a few times. Without the conserved terminal phenylalanine or tryptophan, this CDR3 likely stems from a read error. Because the CDR3's place on the DNA is in doubt, the DNA is left out and the CDR3 is given as listed by TCRdb. The chain combines TRBV2 with TRBJ2-1; the D call in the table, TRBD2, was not verified against the DNA. The germline V gene has CDR1 SNHLY and CDR2 FYNNEI. The CDR3 is 10 amino acids in total, end residues counted. This CDR3 reads CASLRTSHGL.

The J gene is TRBJ2-1, the V gene TRBV20-1; 10 nucleotides line up with TRBD2. This CDR3 comprises 15 residues. In germline, CDR1 is DFQATT, CDR2 SNEGSKA (reference sequence). The ends lost 0 bases at V and 6 bases at J; junction bases unmatched: 5. The CDR3 region has the DNA TGCAGTGCTAGAGACTGGACTAGCGGACGCAATGAGCAGTTCTTC. This encodes CSARDWTSGRNEQFF.

This clonotype was observed at least ten times. V usage is TRBV5-1 and J usage is TRBJ2-3, with TRBD1 identical over 9 bases. V lost 0 bases to trimming and J lost 3 bases; unmatched junction nucleotides: 8. The CDR3 runs to 17 residues. Germline V gene lookup returns CDR1 SGHRS and CDR2 YFSETQ. The CDR3 DNA sequence: TGCGCCAGCAGCTTGGAGGTTCAGGGACAGGGAACAGATACGCAGTATTTT. Residues: CASSLEVQGQGTDTQYF.

On this clonotype: The junction shows a germline mismatch at one end, possibly a read error. This sequence joins TRBV29-1 and TRBJ2-1; tentatively, D is TRBD1 (5 bases). The CDR3 sequence is 11 residues long. Germline loops: CDR1 SQVTM, CDR2 ANQGSEA. The CDR3 loop is CSVKQGNEQLF. CDR3 DNA sequence: TGCAGCGTGAAGCAGGGCAATGAGCAGCTCTTC.

At least ten counts were recorded for this clonotype. The chain uses TRBV30 and TRBJ2-7, with 7 nucleotides matching TRBD1. J was trimmed by 1 base and V by 2 bases; bases with no gene match: 5. The CDR3 consists of 14 residues. CDR1 is GTSNPN and CDR2 is SVGIG in the germline V gene (reference sequence). For the CDR3, the DNA is TGTGCCTGGAGTATCGGGACAGTTTCCTACGAGCAGTACTTC. It encodes CAWSIGTVSYEQYF.

In its sample, this clonotype was seen many times. V usage is TRBV5-1 and J usage is TRBJ2-1; 8 nucleotides line up with TRBD1. The CDR3 has 15 amino acids. With 6 bases clipped from V and 4 bases from J, the junction kept 9 bases outside the gene matches. CDR1 is SGHRS, CDR2 YFSETQ, per germline. CDR3 in amino acids: CASTPDRGYYNEQFF. CDR3 nucleotide sequence: TGCGCCAGCACCCCAGACAGGGGATATTACAATGAGCAGTTCTTC.

The chain links TRBV20-1 to TRBJ2-1; D is unresolved. V was cut by 6 bases and J by 2 bases, with 8 bases left in between. Germline CDR1 and CDR2: DFQATT and SNEGSKA (reference sequence). This CDR3 has 12 amino acids. The CDR3 sequence: CSALATYNEQFF. The CDR3 region has the DNA TGCAGTGCGCTCGCGACCTACAATGAGCAGTTCTTC.

In its sample, this clonotype was seen a few times. This chain connects TRBV10-3 to TRBJ2-3; D may be TRBD2 (5 bases). Germline V gene data show CDR1 as ENHRY and CDR2 as SYGVKD. This CDR3 is built from 12 residues. With 4 bases removed from V and 6 bases from J, the gap between germline ends came to 8 bases. The chain's CDR3 is CAISGGMDTQYF. For the CDR3, the DNA is TGTGCCATCAGTGGAGGGATGGATACGCAGTATTTT.

V and J are TRBV29-1 and TRBJ2-1; TRBD1 agrees at 9 bases. CDR1 is SQVTM and CDR2 is ANQGSEA in the germline V gene. Germline trimming cut 7 bases from V and 3 bases from J; bases unmatched to any gene: 4. The CDR3 consists of 13 residues. The CDR3 region is CSGRQGDYNEQFF. Here the CDR3 DNA reads TGCAGCGGACGACAGGGGGACTACAATGAGCAGTTCTTC.